The rows below give T cell receptor beta chains drawn from one sample of a study of T cell responses to AZD1222 COVID-19 vaccine. The assay was immunoSEQ multiplex PCR, and TCRdb's table has in-frame clones only and misses some. Of tens of thousands of clones detected, approximately 80% appear once; the ten largest clones hold over 12%. The sample here was peripheral blood, taken on day 0 of AZD1222 vaccination. These receptors all stem from an adult in good health. The CDR3 runs from the conserved cysteine through the conserved F or W. The D gene is left open where the match is weak. Size is stated for part of the rows, as once, few or many counts, or as a class when the clone is expanded.

TRBV6-8,NA,TRBJ2-1,11,NA,CASLCVNEQFF,TGTGCCAGCTTATGTGTCAATGAGCAGTTCTTC
TRBV6-2/TRBV6-3,NA,TRBJ2-1,15,NA,CASSYSQWAYNEQFF,TGTGCCAGCAGTTACTCCCAGTGGGCCTACAATGAGCAGTTCTTC
TRBV12-3/TRBV12-4,NA,TRBJ2-2,13,NA,CASSSGLTGELFF,TGTGCCAGCAGTTCCGGACTGACCGGGGAGCTGTTTTTT
TRBV19,NA,TRBJ1-3,15,NA,CASSILGTRGNTIYF,TGTGCCAGTAGTATCCTGGGGACGCGCGGAAACACCATATATTTT
TRBV29-1,NA,TRBJ1-1,12,TRBD1,CSAGQGTTEAFF,TGCAGCGCCGGACAGGGGACCACTGAAGCTTTCTTT
TRBV5-4,once,TRBJ2-2,15,TRBD2,CASSSGGAVTGELFF,TGTGCCAGCAGCTCCGGGGGGGCGGTCACCGGGGAGCTGTTTTTT
TRBV7-8,NA,TRBJ1-1,14,NA,CASSPRRGNTEAFF,TGTGCCAGCAGTCCCAGAAGGGGCAACACTGAAGCTTTCTTT
TRBV6-2/TRBV6-3,NA,TRBJ2-3,14,TRBD1,CASSYPDRADTQYF,TGTGCCAGCAGTTACCCTGACAGGGCAGATACGCAGTATTTT
TRBV5-1,NA,TRBJ1-5,14,NA,CASRREGSNQPQHF,TGCGCCAGCAGGAGGGAGGGGTCCAATCAGCCCCAGCATTTT
TRBV4-1,NA,TRBJ2-5,14,NA,CASSQDQVGETQYF,TGCGCCAGCAGCCAAGATCAGGTCGGGGAGACCCAGTACTTC
TRBV9,NA,TRBJ1-4,13,NA,CASSSSGSEKLFF,TGTGCCAGCAGCTCGTCAGGGTCGGAAAAACTGTTTTTT
TRBV7-2,NA,TRBJ2-1,14,TRBD2,CASSLRRGEGEQFF,TGTGCCAGCAGCCTTCGGCGGGGGGAAGGGGAGCAGTTCTTC